Listed here are 15 T cell receptor beta chains from one sample, sequenced in a study of CD8+ T cells in alopecia areata. RNA was extracted and reverse transcribed into cDNA as the sequencing template. Sequencing was performed with immunoSEQ multiplex PCR; in TCRdb, only in-frame clones are kept and a portion is missing. In the table there are 15,000 to 20,000 clones, 59% of which are singletons. The treatment was: oral pan-JAK inhibitor, 5-10 mg twice daily. The study team obtained lesional scalp punch biopsies and peripheral blood from alopecia areata patients. This material consisted of skin, taken at week 4, from a patient treated with tofacitinib. The receptors originated from a human donor with alopecia areata.

This clone occurred once. The genes are TRBV28 and TRBJ1-5, with D uncertain. Germline loops: CDR1 MDHEN, CDR2 SYDVKM. The CDR3 has 13 amino acids. Between the trimmed V and J ends, which lost 1 base and 1 base, there was a span of 2 bases. The CDR3 DNA reads as TGTGCCAGCAGTTTATCGAGCAATCAGCCCCAGCATTTT. Protein: CASSLSSNQPQHF.

The gene calls are TRBV6-1 and TRBJ2-5; D gene ambiguous. The J call may be wrong; the DNA end is better matched by TRBJ2-7. The CDR3 loop spans 15 amino acids. Germline V gene sequence: CDR1 MNHNS, CDR2 SASEGT. This CDR3 reads CASSEGFGQSYEQYF. CDR3 DNA sequence: TGTGCCAGCAGTGAGGGTTTCGGGCAGTCCTACGAGCAGTACTTC.

This chain links TRBV6-5 with TRBJ2-2; TRBD1 matches 7 bases. This CDR3 spans 15 amino acids. J gave up 6 bases and V 2 bases, and 6 bases lay outside the gene matches. Germline values: CDR1 MNHEY, CDR2 SVGAGI. The CDR3 loop reads CASSYGVRGSGELFF. DNA for the CDR3: TGTGCCAGCAGTTACGGAGTCAGGGGGTCCGGGGAGCTGTTTTTT.

V usage is TRBV5-1 and J usage is TRBJ2-5, with D tentatively TRBD2 (5 bases). Germline lookup yields CDR1 SGHRS and CDR2 YFSETQ. V was clipped by 3 bases and J by 2 bases, with 11 bases between them. The CDR3 covers 14 residues. The CDR3 coding sequence is TGCGCCAGCAGCTCGAGGGAGTTACAAGAGACCCAGTACTTC. This codes for CASSSRELQETQYF.

This clone was found once. V and J are TRBV5-4 and TRBJ2-3; 9 positions agree with TRBD2. CDR1 is SGHNT and CDR2 is YYREEE in the germline V gene (reference sequence). The trim removed 2 bases at V and 2 bases at J, leaving 12 bases unmatched. The CDR3 spans 18 residues. Here the CDR3 reads CASSFSLLRGGFTDTQYF. The CDR3 DNA reads TGTGCCAGCAGCTTTAGCCTCCTGCGGGGGGGCTTCACAGATACGCAGTATTTT.

The rearrangement links TRBV5-6 to TRBJ1-1; D unresolved. This CDR3 has 14 amino acids. Germline V lookup: CDR1 SGHDT, CDR2 YYEEEE. Trimming removed 5 bases at V and 3 bases at J, with 14 bases between. CDR3 region: CASRFEGGDTEAFF. In DNA, the CDR3 is TGTGCCAGCAGATTCGAAGGCGGAGACACTGAAGCTTTCTTT.

The DNA for the CDR3 is TGTGCCAGCAGTTACTCGAGGGGACCTGCGTCCTACGAGCAGTACTTC. This codes for CASSYSRGPASYEQYF. This chain connects TRBV6-5 to TRBJ2-7; either TRBD1 or TRBD2 may fit D (5 bases each). CDR1 and CDR2 from the germline V gene are MNHEY and SVGAGI. The CDR3 length is 16 residues. V was clipped by 0 bases and J by 1 base, with 13 bases between them.

CDR3 sequence: CASSLALAGYDQPQHF. The CDR3, as DNA: TGTGCCAGCAGCTTAGCCCTCGCAGGGTATGATCAGCCCCAGCATTTT. The V call is TRBV7-3, the J call TRBJ1-5, with D tentatively TRBD1 (5 bases). V was pared by 2 bases and J by 5 bases, with 16 bases between. CDR1 is SGHTA and CDR2 is FQGTGA in the germline V gene. This CDR3 has 16 amino acids.

Remarks on this clone: Its ends do not fully match the called genes, so a read error is possible. Written as DNA, the CDR3 is TGCGCCAGCAGCCAGTGGGAGGGAGATAACTATGGCTACACCTTC. Its translation: CASSQWEGDNYGYTF. This rearrangement joins TRBV7-3 to TRBJ1-2; no reliable D call. This CDR3 contains 15 residues. CDR1 and CDR2 (germline): SGHTA, FQGTGA.

This clone was seen only a few times. The chain combines TRBV6-5 with TRBJ2-7; 10 bases fit TRBD1. Germline assignment: CDR1 MNHEY and CDR2 SVGAGI. V lost 10 bases and J lost 2; bases outside the gene matches: 5. CDR3 length: 13 residues. The CDR3 reads CATGQGITYEQYF. The CDR3 DNA sequence: TGTGCCACGGGACAGGGGATTACCTACGAGCAGTACTTC.

CDR3 loop: CSVASSGGQETQYF. As DNA, the CDR3 is TGCAGCGTTGCTTCTAGCGGGGGCCAAGAGACCCAGTACTTC. The rearrangement joins TRBV29-1 to TRBJ2-5; 10 positions agree with TRBD2. CDR1 is SQVTM, CDR2 ANQGSEA, per germline. The CDR3 runs 14 residues. J gave up 1 base and V 4 bases, and 3 bases lay outside the gene matches. Variable domain in full (rest from reference TRBV29-1 and TRBJ2-5): SAVISQKPSRDICQRGTSLTIQCQVDSQVTMMFWYRQQPGQSLTLIATANQGSEATYESGFVIDKFPISRPNLTFSTLTVSNMSPEDSSIYLCSVASSGGQETQYFGPGTRLLVL.

The gene calls are TRBV7-9 and TRBJ1-6; 8 nucleotides align to TRBD1. V lost 2 bases and J lost 9; bases outside the gene matches: 9. From germline, CDR1 is SEHNR and CDR2 FQNEAQ (reference sequence). The CDR3 has 16 residues. CDR3 loop: CASSLTRDRWGSPLHF. The CDR3 nucleotides read TGTGCCAGCAGCTTAACGCGGGACAGGTGGGGTTCACCCCTCCACTTT.

This clone was seen only a few times. The rearrangement links TRBV5-6 to TRBJ2-5, with 8 bases lining up with TRBD1. This CDR3 has 15 residues. Per the germline V gene, CDR1 is SGHDT and CDR2 is YYEEEE. The V and J ends lost 2 bases and 2 bases, in that order; junction bases with no gene match: 5. CDR3 DNA: TGTGCCAGCAGCTTTTTGGGGACAGGACAAGAGACCCAGTACTTC. Protein product: CASSFLGTGQETQYF.

The chain recombines TRBV5-1 with TRBJ2-7, with D perhaps matching TRBD1 (6 bases). The ends were cut back, 1 base at V and 6 bases at J, with 14 bases in the middle. Germline V CDR1 and CDR2: SGHRS, YFSETQ. This CDR3 region has 14 residues. CDR3 sequence: CASSLSTGQGEQYF. The CDR3 coding sequence is TGCGCCAGCAGCTTGTCCACAGGGCAGGGCGAGCAGTACTTC.

This clone was seen more than once but under ten times. This chain connects TRBV6-6 to TRBJ1-6, with 10 bases that match TRBD1. CDR3 length: 15 amino acids. The V segment lost 6 bases and the J segment 8 bases; nucleotides outside the gene matches: 7. Germline CDR1 and CDR2: MNHNY and SVGAGI (reference sequence). CDR3 coding DNA: TGTGCCAGCAGACGACAGGGGGCGGCTTATTCACCCCTCCACTTT. Residues: CASRRQGAAYSPLHF.